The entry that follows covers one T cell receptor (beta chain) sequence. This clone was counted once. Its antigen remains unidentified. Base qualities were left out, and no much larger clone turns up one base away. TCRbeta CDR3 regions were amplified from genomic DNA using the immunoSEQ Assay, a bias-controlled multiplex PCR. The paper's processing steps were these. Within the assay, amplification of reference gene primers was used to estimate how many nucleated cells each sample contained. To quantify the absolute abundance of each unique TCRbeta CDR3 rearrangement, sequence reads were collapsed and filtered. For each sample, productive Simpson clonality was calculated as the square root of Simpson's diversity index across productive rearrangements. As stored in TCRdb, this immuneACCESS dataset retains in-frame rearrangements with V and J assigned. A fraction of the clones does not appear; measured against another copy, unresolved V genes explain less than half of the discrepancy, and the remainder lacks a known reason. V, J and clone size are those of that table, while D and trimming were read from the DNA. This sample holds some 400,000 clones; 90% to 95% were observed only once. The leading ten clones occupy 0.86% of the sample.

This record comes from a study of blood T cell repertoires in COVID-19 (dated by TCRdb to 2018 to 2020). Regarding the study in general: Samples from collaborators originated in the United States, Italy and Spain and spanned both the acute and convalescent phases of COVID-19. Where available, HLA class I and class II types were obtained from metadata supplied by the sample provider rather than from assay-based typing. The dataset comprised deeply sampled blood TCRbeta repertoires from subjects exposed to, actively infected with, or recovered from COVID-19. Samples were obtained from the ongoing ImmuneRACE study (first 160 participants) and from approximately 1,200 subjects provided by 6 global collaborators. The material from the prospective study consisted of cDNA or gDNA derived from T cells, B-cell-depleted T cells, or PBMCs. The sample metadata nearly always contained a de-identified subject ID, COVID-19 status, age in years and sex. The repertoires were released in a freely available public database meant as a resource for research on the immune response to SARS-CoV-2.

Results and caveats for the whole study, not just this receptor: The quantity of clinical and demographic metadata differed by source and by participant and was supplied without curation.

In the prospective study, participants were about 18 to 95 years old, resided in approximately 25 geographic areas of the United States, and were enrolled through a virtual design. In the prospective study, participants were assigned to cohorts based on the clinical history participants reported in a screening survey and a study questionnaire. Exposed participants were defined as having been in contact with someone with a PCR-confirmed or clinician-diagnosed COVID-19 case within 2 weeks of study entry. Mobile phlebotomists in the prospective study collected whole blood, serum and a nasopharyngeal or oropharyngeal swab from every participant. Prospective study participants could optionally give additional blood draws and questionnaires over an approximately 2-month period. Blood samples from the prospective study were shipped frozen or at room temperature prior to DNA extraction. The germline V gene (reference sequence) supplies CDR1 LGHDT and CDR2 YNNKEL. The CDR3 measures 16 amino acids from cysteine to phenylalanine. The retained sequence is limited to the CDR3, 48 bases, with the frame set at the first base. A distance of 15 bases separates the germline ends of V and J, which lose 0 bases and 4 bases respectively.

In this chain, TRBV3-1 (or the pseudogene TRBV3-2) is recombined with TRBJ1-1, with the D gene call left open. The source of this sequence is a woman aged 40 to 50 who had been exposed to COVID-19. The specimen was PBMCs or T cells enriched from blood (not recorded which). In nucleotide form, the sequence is TGTGCCAGCAGCCAAGATCTACCAGGTGGGAGCACTGAAGCTTTCTTT. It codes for CASSQDLPGGSTEAFF.